These T cell receptor beta chains were read from a single sample in a study of cytotoxic CD8 clonotypes in ibrutinib-treated CLL. The repertoire was sequenced with immunoSEQ multiplex PCR; TCRdb's copy has only in-frame clones and lacks some. The table has 45,000 to 50,000 clones, 45% to 55% seen once. The sequences come from PBMCs, collected after 12 months of ibrutinib treatment. These receptors all come from a human donor with chronic lymphocytic leukemia. The CDR3 runs from the conserved cysteine through the conserved F or W. D genes are given only for firm matches. For some rows the clone size is stated as once, few or many, or as a class when expanded; others skip it.

j_call d_call v_call cdr3_length clone_size cdr3_aa cdr3_nt
TRBJ1-3 TRBD1 TRBV6-1 17 . CASSERGTGNSGNTIYF TGTGCCAGCAGTGAAAGGGGGACAGGTAACTCTGGAAACACCATATATTTT
TRBJ2-7 . TRBV10-2 14 few CASSVQVGPYEQYF TGCGCCAGCAGTGTACAGGTTGGCCCCTACGAGCAGTACTTC
TRBJ1-2 . TRBV7-9 12 . CASSRQEEGYTF TGTGCCAGCAGCCGACAGGAAGAGGGCTACACCTTC
TRBJ1-6 TRBD1 TRBV7-9 14 . CASSLDRGNSPLHF TGTGCCAGCAGCTTAGACAGGGGAAATTCACCCCTCCACTTT
TRBJ2-7 . TRBV7-9 14 . CASSSGNRGYEQYF TGTGCCAGCAGCTCCGGCAACCGGGGCTACGAGCAGTACTTC
TRBJ2-2 . TRBV5-1 16 . CASSLGALANTGELFF TGCGCCAGCAGCTTGGGTGCCCTAGCGAACACCGGGGAGCTGTTTTTT
TRBJ1-1 . TRBV18 18 few CASSPAFKDVGTNTEAFF TGTGCCAGCTCACCCGCATTCAAGGATGTCGGTACGAACACTGAAGCTTTCTTT
TRBJ1-2 TRBD1 TRBV6-1 13 few CASSSGQGYGYTF TGTGCCAGCTCTTCGGGACAGGGCTATGGCTACACCTTC
TRBJ1-1 . TRBV4-2 14 . CASSQRTSPGEAFF TGTGCCAGCAGCCAAAGGACCTCCCCGGGTGAAGCTTTCTTT
TRBJ1-6 . TRBV9 13 many CASSPQGNSPLHF TGTGCCAGCAGCCCCCAAGGTAATTCACCCCTCCACTTT
TRBJ2-7 TRBD1 TRBV6-1 15 . CASTQAGTGFYEQYF TGTGCCAGCACCCAAGCAGGGACAGGGTTCTACGAGCAGTACTTC
TRBJ1-5 . TRBV14 13 once CASSQDRGTPQHF TGTGCCAGCAGCCAAGATCGAGGTACCCCCCAGCATTTT
TRBJ1-2 TRBD1 TRBV9 15 . CASSVAGQGVFGYTF TGTGCCAGCAGCGTGGCGGGACAGGGGGTATTTGGCTACACCTTC
TRBJ2-2 . TRBV5-1 16 . CASSLYGGVDTGELFF TGCGCCAGCAGCTTGTATGGCGGGGTGGACACCGGGGAGCTGTTTTTT
TRBJ2-1 . TRBV9 15 . CATNDSENSYNEQFF TGTGCCACAAATGATTCGGAGAATTCCTACAATGAGCAGTTCTTC
TRBJ1-6 TRBD1 TRBV2 15 . CASSRGTGGNSPLHF TGTGCCAGCAGCCGCGGGACAGGGGGTAATTCACCCCTCCACTTT
TRBJ2-3 . TRBV19 13 . CASSLGPADTQYF TGTGCCAGTAGCCTGGGTCCAGCAGATACGCAGTATTTT
TRBJ2-2 . TRBV5-1 13 . CASSSTSFGELFF TGCGCCAGCAGCTCGACTAGTTTTGGGGAGCTGTTTTTT
TRBJ1-2 . TRBV11-2 13 . CASSLDLSYGYTF TGTGCCAGCAGCTTAGATCTAAGCTATGGCTACACCTTC
TRBJ2-1 . TRBV5-1 17 . CASSLASGGELYNEQFF TGCGCCAGCAGCTTGGCCTCAGGCGGGGAACTTTACAATGAGCAGTTCTTC
TRBJ1-5 . TRBV19 14 many CASSIASGGQPQHF TGTGCCAGTAGTATAGCCTCGGGGGGTCAGCCCCAGCATTTT
TRBJ2-3 . TRBV5-1 14 . CASSGTDSPYTQYF TGCGCCAGCAGTGGGACGGACTCCCCATATACGCAGTATTTT
TRBJ2-7 . TRBV27 15 . CASIGFVGYSYEQYF TGTGCCAGCATCGGATTCGTGGGTTACTCCTACGAGCAGTACTTC
TRBJ2-3 . TRBV11-3 15 . CASSLELLLRDTQYF TGTGCCAGCAGCTTAGAGTTGTTATTGAGGGATACGCAGTATTTT
TRBJ1-2 . TRBV29-1 13 . CSVGSTGTGGYTF TGCAGCGTTGGCTCCACAGGAACAGGGGGCTACACCTTC
TRBJ1-2 TRBD1 TRBV7-9 14 . CASSQSGTGYGYTF TGTGCCAGCAGCCAGTCCGGGACAGGGTATGGCTACACCTTC
TRBJ2-3 TRBD2 TRBV2 17 once CASSEFGAGVGTDTQYF TGTGCCAGCAGTGAATTCGGGGCGGGAGTCGGAACAGATACGCAGTATTTT
TRBJ2-7 TRBD2 TRBV5-4 17 . CASSHRTGLVLPLEQYF TGTGCCAGCAGCCATCGAACGGGACTAGTGTTGCCTCTGGAGCAGTACTTC
TRBJ1-2 . TRBV6-6 12 . CASRQANYGYTF TGTGCCAGCAGGCAGGCTAACTATGGCTACACCTTC
TRBJ1-2 TRBD1 TRBV30 15 . CAWSRDSTPNYGYTF TGTGCCTGGAGCCGGGACAGCACCCCAAACTATGGCTACACCTTC
TRBJ2-7 . TRBV9 14 . CASSVGNTDYEQYF TGTGCCAGCAGCGTAGGGAACACCGACTACGAGCAGTACTTC